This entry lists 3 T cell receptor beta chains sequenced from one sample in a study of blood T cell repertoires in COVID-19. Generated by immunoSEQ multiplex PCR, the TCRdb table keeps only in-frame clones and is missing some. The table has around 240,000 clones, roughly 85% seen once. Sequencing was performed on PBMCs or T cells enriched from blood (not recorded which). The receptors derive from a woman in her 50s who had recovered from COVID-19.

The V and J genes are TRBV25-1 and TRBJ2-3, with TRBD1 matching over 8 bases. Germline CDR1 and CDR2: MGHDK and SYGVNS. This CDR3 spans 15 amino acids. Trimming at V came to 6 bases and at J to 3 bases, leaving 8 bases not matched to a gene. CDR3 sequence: CASRQTGVRTDTQYF. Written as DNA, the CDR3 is TGTGCCAGCAGGCAGACAGGGGTGAGGACAGATACGCAGTATTTT.

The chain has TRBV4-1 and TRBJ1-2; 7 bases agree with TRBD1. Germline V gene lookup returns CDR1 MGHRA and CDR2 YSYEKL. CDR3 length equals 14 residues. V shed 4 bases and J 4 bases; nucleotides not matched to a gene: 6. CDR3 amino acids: CASSLIRDSYGYTF. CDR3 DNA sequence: TGCGCCAGCAGCCTAATCCGGGACAGCTATGGCTACACCTTC.

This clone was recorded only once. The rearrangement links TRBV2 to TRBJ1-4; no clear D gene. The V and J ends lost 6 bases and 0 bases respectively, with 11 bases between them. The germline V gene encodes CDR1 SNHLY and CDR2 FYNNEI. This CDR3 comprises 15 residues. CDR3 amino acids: CASRRSGATNEKLFF. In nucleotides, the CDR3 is TGTGCCAGCAGACGGTCGGGTGCAACTAATGAAAAACTGTTTTTT.